The source of this TCR beta chain is a study of T cell responses to AZD1222 COVID-19 vaccine. V lost 7 bases and J lost 1, with 17 bases in between. This CDR3 region has 17 residues. Germline CDR1 and CDR2: LNHDA and SQIVND (reference sequence). This clone was detected once. Its antigen is currently unknown. Study-wide points: It was only six AZD1222 recipients who were seropositive at baseline.

Data came from immunoSEQ multiplex PCR; TCRdb stores just in-frame clones and leaves some out. The data hold roughly 100,000 clones, with around 90% observed a single time. The rearrangement links TRBV19 to TRBJ2-6; TRBD1 is a possible D gene (6 bases). The sequence was collected from an adult in good health. The material sequenced was peripheral blood, taken on day 0 of AZD1222 vaccination. Here the CDR3 reads CASTDSQGISGANVLTF. In DNA, the CDR3 is TGTGCCAGTACAGATTCGCAGGGGATTTCTGGGGCCAACGTCCTGACTTTC.